Listed below are T cell receptor beta chains from one sample, sequenced in a study of T cell responses to AZD1222 COVID-19 vaccine. Profiled with immunoSEQ multiplex PCR; TCRdb holds only in-frame clones, not every one. This table holds some 120,000 clones, roughly 90% found once. Source: peripheral blood, taken on day 0 of AZD1222 vaccination. Receptor source: an adult in good health. CDR3s include the opening cysteine and the closing phenylalanine or tryptophan. The D gene is left open where the match is weak. Clone size is not always given. Where it is, it says once, few, many or a class for expanded clones.

clone_size	d_call	v_call	j_call	cdr3_aa	cdr3_nt
.	.	TRBV7-2	TRBJ1-2	CASSSRTANYGYTF	TGTGCCAGCAGCTCTCGGACAGCTAACTATGGCTACACCTTC
.	.	TRBV4-1	TRBJ2-7	CASSQGIDRSSYEQYF	TGCGCCAGCAGCCAAGGGATAGACCGAAGCTCCTACGAGCAGTACTTC
few	.	TRBV7-9	TRBJ2-7	CASSPRAAYEQYF	TGTGCCAGCAGCCCTCGGGCCGCCTACGAGCAGTACTTC
.	.	TRBV7-8	TRBJ1-1	CASSLGRNTEAFF	TGTGCCAGCAGCTTGGGGAGGAACACTGAAGCTTTCTTT
once	.	TRBV7-7	TRBJ1-3	CASSEGGFAGNTIYF	TGTGCCAGCAGCGAAGGGGGTTTTGCCGGAAACACCATATATTTT
.	.	TRBV27	TRBJ2-2	CASSVTLGGELFF	TGTGCCAGCAGTGTAACCCTGGGCGGGGAGCTGTTTTTT
.	.	TRBV6-5	TRBJ1-5	CASMNGRVSNQPQHF	TGTGCCAGCATGAACGGGAGGGTGAGCAATCAGCCCCAGCATTTT
.	TRBD1	TRBV9	TRBJ1-3	CASSVYSVGTAAGNTIYF	TGTGCCAGCAGCGTATACTCGGTAGGGACAGCCGCTGGAAACACCATATATTTT
.	TRBD1	TRBV2	TRBJ2-5	CASNFQGQGSETQYF	TGTGCCAGCAACTTTCAGGGACAGGGGTCGGAGACCCAGTACTTC
.	.	TRBV12-3/TRBV12-4	TRBJ2-2	CASSINTGELFF	TGTGCCAGCAGTATTAACACCGGGGAGCTGTTTTTT
.	TRBD1	TRBV11-2	TRBJ2-6	CASRPGQGSFGANVLTF	TGTGCCAGCAGACCTGGACAGGGGAGTTTCGGGGCCAACGTCCTGACTTTC
few	.	TRBV5-6	TRBJ1-1	CASSQFNSPGGAFF	TGTGCCAGCAGCCAGTTCAACAGCCCCGGGGGGGCTTTCTTT
once	.	TRBV7-9	TRBJ1-1	CASSRDTAFF	TGTGCCAGCAGCCGTGATACAGCTTTCTTT
.	TRBD1	TRBV24-1	TRBJ2-1	CATSDPGQGNEQFF	TGTGCCACCAGTGACCCTGGACAGGGAAATGAGCAGTTCTTC
.	TRBD1	TRBV7-2	TRBJ2-2	CASSARQGATGELFF	TGTGCCAGCAGCGCTCGACAGGGGGCCACCGGGGAGCTGTTTTTT
.	.	TRBV19	TRBJ2-7	CASSGLGSSYEQYF	TGTGCCAGTAGCGGGCTGGGCAGTAGCTACGAGCAGTACTTC
.	.	TRBV19	TRBJ2-1	CASSIDSSYNEQFF	TGTGCCAGTAGTATCGACAGCTCCTACAATGAGCAGTTCTTC
.	.	TRBV7-2	TRBJ2-5	CASSPWETQYF	TGTGCCAGCAGCCCCTGGGAGACCCAGTACTTC
.	.	TRBV15	TRBJ1-3	CATSRDPVTGNTIYF	TGTGCCACCAGCAGAGATCCAGTGACTGGAAACACCATATATTTT
.	.	TRBV12-5	TRBJ2-5	CASGLERQRGVWETQYF	TGTGCTAGTGGTTTGGAACGACAAAGGGGAGTCTGGGAGACCCAGTACTTC
.	.	TRBV28	TRBJ1-2	CASTITGSNYGYTF	TGTGCCAGCACCATAACAGGGTCCAACTATGGCTACACCTTC
.	TRBD1	TRBV7-2	TRBJ1-4	CASSRGGQGREKLFF	TGTGCCAGCAGCAGGGGAGGACAGGGGCGCGAAAAACTGTTTTTT
.	.	TRBV19	TRBJ1-5	CASSNGARQGKGQPQHF	TGTGCCAGTAGTAATGGTGCTCGGCAGGGGAAAGGACAGCCCCAGCATTTT
.	TRBD1	TRBV7-3	TRBJ1-2	CASSLTGGYGYTF	TGTGCCAGCAGCTTGACAGGGGGCTATGGCTACACCTTC
.	.	TRBV29-1	TRBJ2-5	CSVASQETQYF	TGCAGCGTCGCCAGCCAAGAGACCCAGTACTTC
once	.	TRBV5-1	TRBJ1-2	CASHTGFSVYGYTF	TGCGCCAGCCATACAGGGTTTTCGGTCTATGGCTACACCTTC
.	TRBD1	TRBV5-5	TRBJ1-5	CASSFTGADQPQHF	TGTGCCAGCAGCTTTACAGGGGCAGATCAGCCCCAGCATTTT
.	TRBD2	TRBV9	TRBJ2-5	CASSVDLAGPAEETQYF	TGTGCCAGCAGCGTAGACCTAGCGGGGCCAGCCGAAGAGACCCAGTACTTC
.	.	TRBV27	TRBJ1-5	CASRGRNQPQHF	TGTGCCAGCAGGGGGCGCAATCAGCCCCAGCATTTT
once	.	TRBV9	TRBJ2-7	CASSASEGDSADEQYF	TGTGCCAGCAGCGCAAGCGAAGGGGACTCGGCGGACGAGCAGTACTTC
.	TRBD2	TRBV28	TRBJ2-7	CASDNGGGAYEQYF	TGTGCCAGCGACAACGGCGGGGGGGCCTACGAGCAGTACTTC
.	.	TRBV9	TRBJ1-1	CASSVAGGYTEAFF	TGTGCCAGCAGCGTAGCCGGTGGGTACACTGAAGCTTTCTTT
.	.	TRBV30	TRBJ2-5	CAWSTSGGETQYF	TGTGCCTGGAGTACGAGCGGCGGCGAGACCCAGTACTTC
.	.	TRBV5-8	TRBJ2-2	CASRYVVQGGGGTGELFF	TGTGCCAGCAGATATGTAGTTCAAGGAGGAGGCGGCACCGGGGAGCTGTTTTTT
.	.	TRBV11-2	TRBJ1-2	CASSLVAGEYGYTF	TGTGCCAGCAGCTTAGTCGCAGGGGAATATGGCTACACCTTC
.	TRBD1	TRBV7-9	TRBJ1-2	CASGQGQYGYTF	TGTGCCAGCGGCCAGGGACAGTATGGCTACACCTTC
.	TRBD1	TRBV20-1	TRBJ2-6	CSASPQGVMRGANVLTF	TGCAGTGCTAGTCCGCAGGGGGTGATGCGTGGGGCCAACGTCCTGACTTTC
.	TRBD1	TRBV6-5	TRBJ1-2	CASSPTGIYGYTF	TGTGCCAGCAGTCCGACAGGGATTTATGGCTACACCTTC
.	TRBD1	TRBV3-1/TRBV3-2	TRBJ1-5	CASSLQGAHQPQHF	TGTGCCAGCAGTTTACAGGGGGCGCATCAGCCCCAGCATTTT
.	.	TRBV23-1	TRBJ1-5	CASSQKERAYNQPQHF	TGCGCCAGCAGTCAAAAAGAAAGAGCCTACAATCAGCCCCAGCATTTT
few	.	TRBV30	TRBJ2-7	CAWSHTGREQYF	TGTGCCTGGAGTCATACAGGGCGGGAGCAGTACTTC
once	TRBD1	TRBV6-5	TRBJ1-1	CASSPGGRTEAFF	TGTGCCAGCAGCCCAGGGGGCCGTACTGAAGCTTTCTTT
.	.	TRBV29-1	TRBJ1-2	CSVPGQLFYGYTF	TGCAGCGTCCCAGGACAGCTCTTCTATGGCTACACCTTC
.	.	TRBV2	TRBJ2-7	CASSPKWEQYF	TGTGCCAGCAGTCCCAAGTGGGAGCAGTACTTC
.	.	TRBV24-1	TRBJ1-5	CATSDQVSASNQPQHF	TGTGCCACCAGTGACCAGGTATCGGCCAGCAATCAGCCCCAGCATTTT
.	.	TRBV7-2	TRBJ2-1	CASSLSRGEQFF	TGTGCCAGCAGCTTGTCAAGGGGTGAGCAGTTCTTC
.	TRBD1	TRBV6-1	TRBJ1-2	CASSEGDRAGDYGYTF	TGTGCCAGCAGTGAAGGGGACAGGGCTGGCGACTATGGCTACACCTTC